Presented here are 4 T cell receptor beta chains from one specimen sequenced in a study of T cells in Graves' hyperthyroidism and ophthalmopathy. Amplified TCR beta CDR3 regions came from RNA transcripts. HTBI primers were used for first-round RT-PCR of the TCR CDR3. TCRdb ran MiXCR on the multiplex PCR reads and lists one entry per CDR3 protein. Altogether roughly 500,000 distinct CDR3 sequences are present, about 43% being singletons, with the ten largest covering around 20%. Sequenced material: peripheral blood or thyroid tissue (not recorded which). All receptors come from an adult woman with Graves' disease, either hyperthyroidism or ophthalmopathy (not recorded which).

On this clonotype: One junction end disagrees with the germline gene, perhaps due to a read error. The V call is TRBV10-3, the J call TRBJ2-6, with 9 bases identical to TRBD1. The V gene's germline CDR1 is ENHRY and CDR2 SYGVKD. The CDR3 consists of 18 residues. DNA of the CDR3: TGTGCCGTCAGTGAGTCAGCCGGGACAGGGACTGGGGCCAACGTCCTGACTTTC. It yields the protein CAVSESAGTGTGANVLTF.

This clonotype was counted ten times or more. This chain connects TRBV5-1 to TRBJ1-2; D uncertain. With 0 bases removed from V and 3 bases from J, the gap between germline ends came to 12 bases. The length of the CDR3 is 15 residues. CDR1 and CDR2 (germline): SGHRS, YFSETQ. The CDR3 loop reads CASSLGADGDYGYTF. Written as DNA, the CDR3 is TGCGCCAGCAGCTTGGGGGCAGATGGTGACTATGGCTACACCTTC.

This clonotype was counted at least ten times. The chain joins TRBV20-1 to TRBJ1-5; 11 bases align to TRBD1. The CDR3 totals 14 residues. The V gene end was trimmed by 5 bases and the J gene end by 6 bases; junction bases not matched to a gene: 6. The germline V gene has CDR1 DFQATT and CDR2 SNEGSKA (reference sequence). CDR3 amino acids: CSAARDRGTQPQHF. The CDR3 DNA follows: TGCAGTGCTGCCCGGGACAGGGGGACTCAGCCCCAGCATTTT.

This clonotype was seen only a few times. The chain joins TRBV7-9 to TRBJ1-2; D may be TRBD1 (5 bases). Germline values: CDR1 SEHNR, CDR2 FQNEAQ (reference sequence). The length of the CDR3 is 13 residues. Trimming pared 6 bases from V and 5 bases from J, leaving 13 bases between. CDR3 bases: TGTGCCAGCAGTCCTGACAGTCGATATGGCTACACCTTC. This sequence encodes CASSPDSRYGYTF.